These T cell receptor beta chains were read from a single sample in a study of early T cells in non-severe SARS-CoV-2 infection. TCRdb re-analysed the 5' RACE reads in MiXCR, keeping a single row per CDR3 protein. The sample shows some 40,000 distinct CDR3 sequences, roughly 6.6% of them seen only once. The sequenced sample was whole blood, obtained at baseline. Every receptor here comes from an adult who was a healthcare worker with PCR-confirmed SARS-CoV-2 infection or an uninfected control (not recorded which). Each CDR3 is given with its conserved first and last residue. The D gene is left open where the match is weak. Clone size is shown for a subset of rows, as once, few, many or a class of expanded clone.

size	V	D	J	CDR3	DNA
many	TRBV20-1	TRBD1	TRBJ1-1	CSAWDRGLTEAFF	TGCAGTGCTTGGGACAGGGGGCTGACTGAAGCTTTCTTT
few	TRBV28	-	TRBJ1-6	CASGSGTSPFHF	TGTGCCAGTGGATCCGGAACAAGCCCTTTCCACTTT
few	TRBV11-2	-	TRBJ2-3	CASSLQGLSTDTQYF	TGTGCCAGCAGCCTACAGGGACTCAGCACAGATACGCAGTATTTT
many	TRBV29-1	-	TRBJ2-1	CSVTRLGALGTFSASNEQFF	TGCAGCGTTACCCGTTTGGGGGCGCTGGGGACGTTCTCCGCCTCCAATGAGCAGTTCTTC
-	TRBV28	TRBD1	TRBJ1-6	CASSFLRGRGNSPLHF	TGTGCCAGCAGTTTTTTGAGGGGGCGGGGAAATTCACCCCTCCACTTT
-	TRBV2	TRBD1	TRBJ2-3	CASAMETGLTDTQYF	TGTGCCAGCGCGATGGAGACAGGGCTGACAGATACGCAGTATTTT
many	TRBV7-3	-	TRBJ2-2	CASSPDNTGELFF	TGTGCCAGCAGCCCTGATAACACCGGGGAGCTGTTTTTT
-	TRBV29-1	-	TRBJ2-7	CSARSSYEQYF	TGCAGCGCCAGATCCTCCTACGAGCAGTACTTC
few	TRBV9	-	TRBJ1-1	CASSPTVNTEAFF	TGTGCCAGCAGCCCAACGGTGAACACTGAAGCTTTCTTT
many	TRBV20-1	-	TRBJ2-7	CSARDRLRTVSYEQYF	TGCAGTGCTAGAGATCGACTACGGACAGTCTCCTACGAGCAGTACTTC
-	TRBV20-1	-	TRBJ2-2	CSAKGVTGELFF	TGCAGTGCTAAAGGGGTAACCGGGGAGCTGTTTTTT
many	TRBV7-8	TRBD2	TRBJ2-3	CASSFGGSSTDTQYF	TGTGCCAGCAGCTTCGGCGGGAGTAGTACAGATACGCAGTATTTT
-	TRBV7-3	-	TRBJ2-2	CASSFGGGSTGELFF	TGTGCCAGCAGCTTTGGAGGGGGCAGTACCGGGGAGCTGTTTTTT
few	TRBV5-5	-	TRBJ1-1	CASSSVERNTEAFF	TGTGCCAGCAGCTCTGTTGAAAGGAACACTGAAGCTTTCTTT